A single sample is the source of the 10 T cell receptor beta chains below, sequenced in a study of response to subunit inactivated influenza vaccine. MiXCR, applied by TCRdb to the RT-PCR reads, yields one record per CDR3 protein. The table has over 800,000 distinct CDR3 sequences, 21% seen once. Sequencing used PBMCs from blood, obtained about 5 days after vaccination. The origin of the receptors is a man between 45 and 60 years old who received an inactivated influenza vaccine.

This clonotype was counted only a few times. The chain has TRBV29-1 and TRBJ2-1, with 8 bases aligning to TRBD1. The CDR3 is 16 residues long. Germline loops: CDR1 SQVTM, CDR2 ANQGSEA. The junction had 15 bases not matched to a gene; V was cut back by 2 bases and J by 9 bases. CDR3 in DNA: TGCAGCGTTGAATTAGTTGGGCAGGGGGCATTGGGTGAGCAGTTCTTC. Protein sequence: CSVELVGQGALGEQFF.

This clonotype was found a few times. The CDR3 protein is CSARAPSGAQETQYF. In nucleotides, the CDR3 is TGCAGTGCTAGAGCGCCTAGCGGAGCCCAAGAGACCCAGTACTTC. V is TRBV20-1 and J is TRBJ2-5; TRBD2 matches 7 bases. Germline CDR1 is DFQATT and CDR2 is SNEGSKA (reference sequence). The CDR3 has 15 amino acids. With V trimmed by 1 base and J by 1 base, 6 bases remained unmatched.

The rearrangement uses TRBV24-1 and TRBJ2-7; perhaps TRBD2 as D (6 bases). The V and J ends lost 2 bases and 2 bases respectively, with 9 bases between them. The V gene's germline CDR1 is KGHDR and CDR2 SFDVKD. The CDR3 extends over 14 amino acids. CDR3 DNA: TGTGCCACCAGTGATTGGGGACTCGCCTACGAGCAGTACTTC. Protein sequence: CATSDWGLAYEQYF.

The table lists this clonotype with a few counts. In nucleotides, the CDR3 is TGTGCCAGCAGCTCGGGACAGGGAGCTGGCGGGGAGCTGTTTTTT. Protein sequence: CASSSGQGAGGELFF. This chain links TRBV7-6 with TRBJ2-2, with TRBD1 matching over 9 bases. The CDR3 loop spans 15 amino acids. CDR1 is SGHVS and CDR2 is FNYEAQ in the germline V gene. Trimming removed 4 bases from V and 7 bases from J; junction bases left unmatched: 7.

The chain is built from TRBV5-1 and TRBJ1-1, with D unclear. V dropped 0 bases and J dropped 4 bases, with 10 bases sitting between them. The germline V gene encodes CDR1 SGHRS and CDR2 YFSETQ. This CDR3 spans 14 amino acids. CDR3 loop: CASSLGTAVTEAFF. DNA for the CDR3: TGCGCCAGCAGCTTGGGGACGGCAGTCACTGAAGCTTTCTTT.

The chain has TRBV20-1 and TRBJ2-7; possible D gene TRBD2, 6 bases. V lost 3 bases, J lost 0 bases, and 12 bases lay in between. The CDR3 runs to 14 residues. Germline V lookup: CDR1 DFQATT, CDR2 SNEGSKA (reference sequence). The CDR3 loop is CSASRPGLSYEQYF. The CDR3 region has the DNA TGCAGTGCTAGCAGACCGGGACTCTCCTACGAGCAGTACTTC.

The chain uses TRBV2 and TRBJ2-1; D may be TRBD2 (5 bases). V lost 7 bases and J 6 bases, leaving 22 bases between the germline ends. The germline V gene encodes CDR1 SNHLY and CDR2 FYNNEI. CDR3 length: 16 amino acids. CDR3 in amino acids: CASTVVAVRGGNEQFF. The CDR3 DNA reads as TGTGCCAGCACCGTGGTAGCAGTACGAGGAGGCAATGAGCAGTTCTTC.

V and J are TRBV12-3 or TRBV12-4 and TRBJ2-7; D may correspond to TRBD1 or TRBD2 (5 bases each). With 7 bases removed from V and 2 bases from J, the gap between germline ends came to 18 bases. This CDR3 is 15 amino acids long. The CDR3 DNA follows: TGTGCCAGCACTACCGGGGCAGGCCCTCCCTACGAGCAGTACTTC. This gives the protein CASTTGAGPPYEQYF.

The rearrangement joins TRBV18 to TRBJ2-5; possibly TRBD1 for D (5 bases). Germline V gene sequence: CDR1 KGHSH, CDR2 LQKENI. Trimming removed 2 bases at V and 13 bases at J, with 17 bases between. CDR3 size: 13 residues. The CDR3 nucleotides read TGTGCCAGCTCACCAACTCAGGGAAGGCCGTGGTACTTC. Translated, it gives CASSPTQGRPWYF.

This chain connects TRBV11-2 to TRBJ2-1; D possibly uses TRBD1 or TRBD2 (5 bases each). V lost 6 bases and J 7 bases, leaving 19 bases between the germline ends. The CDR3 loop spans 15 amino acids. The germline V gene encodes CDR1 SGHAT and CDR2 FQNNGV. The CDR3 DNA sequence: TGTGCCAGCAGAGCCCGGGACCCCATAGAGAATGAGCAGTTCTTC. The encoded protein is CASRARDPIENEQFF.